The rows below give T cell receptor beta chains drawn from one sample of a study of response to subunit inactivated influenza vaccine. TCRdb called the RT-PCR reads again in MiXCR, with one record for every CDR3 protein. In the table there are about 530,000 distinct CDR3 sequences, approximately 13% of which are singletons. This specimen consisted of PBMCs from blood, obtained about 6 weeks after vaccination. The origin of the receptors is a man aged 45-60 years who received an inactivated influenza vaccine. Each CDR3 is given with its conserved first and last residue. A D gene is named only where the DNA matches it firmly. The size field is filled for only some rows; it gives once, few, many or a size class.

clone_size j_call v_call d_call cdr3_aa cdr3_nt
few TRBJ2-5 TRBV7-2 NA CASSSSVLETQYF TGTGCCAGCAGCTCCTCCGTCCTGGAGACCCAGTACTTC
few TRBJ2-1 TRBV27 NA CASSLSPRSDEQFF TGTGCCAGCAGTTTATCGCCACGTTCAGATGAGCAGTTCTTC
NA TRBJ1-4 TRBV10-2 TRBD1 CASSESDRELFF TGCGCCAGCAGTGAGTCGGACAGGGAACTGTTTTTT
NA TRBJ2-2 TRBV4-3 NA CASSQDGPRVELFF TGCGCCAGCAGCCAAGATGGACCCCGGGTGGAGCTGTTTTTT
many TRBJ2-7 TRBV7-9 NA CASSLVTTWYEQYF TGTGCCAGCAGCTTAGTAACCACATGGTACGAGCAGTACTTC
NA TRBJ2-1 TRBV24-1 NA CATSGGNNEQFF TGTGCCACCAGTGGAGGAAACAATGAGCAGTTCTTC
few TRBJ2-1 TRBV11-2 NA CASSPARAAYNEQFF TGTGCCAGCAGCCCCGCCCGGGCCGCCTACAATGAGCAGTTCTTC
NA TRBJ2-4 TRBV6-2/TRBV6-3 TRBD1 CASRLQTGVLDIQYF TGTGCCAGCAGACTTCAGACAGGGGTTTTGGACATTCAGTACTTC
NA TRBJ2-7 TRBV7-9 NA CASSPHLDPYEQYF TGTGCCAGCAGCCCCCACCTGGACCCCTACGAGCAGTACTTC
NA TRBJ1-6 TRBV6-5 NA CASSYGPSSPLHF TGTGCCAGCAGTTACGGGCCTAGTTCACCCCTCCACTTT
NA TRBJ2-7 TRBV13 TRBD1 CASSIGQGGEQYF TGTGCCAGCAGCATCGGACAGGGTGGCGAGCAGTACTTC
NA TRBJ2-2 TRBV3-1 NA CASSQIGVARANTGELFF TGTGCCAGCAGCCAAATCGGTGTGGCTCGCGCGAACACCGGGGAGCTGTTTTTT
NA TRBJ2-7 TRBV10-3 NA CAIGGEEGFSEQYF TGTGCCATCGGGGGCGAGGAGGGCTTTAGCGAGCAGTACTTC
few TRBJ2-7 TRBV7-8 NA CASSLGTPREQYF TGTGCCAGCAGCTTAGGGACTCCCCGAGAGCAGTACTTC
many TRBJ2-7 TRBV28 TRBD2 CASSSPGTSGPYEQYF TGTGCCAGCAGTTCCCCCGGGACTAGCGGGCCCTACGAGCAGTACTTC
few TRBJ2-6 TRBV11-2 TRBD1 CASRRPGTGVAGANVLTF TGTGCCAGCAGACGTCCCGGGACAGGGGTGGCTGGGGCCAACGTCCTGACTTTC
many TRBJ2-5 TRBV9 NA CASSVWAGAQLGETQYF TGTGCCAGCAGCGTCTGGGCGGGGGCCCAGTTGGGGGAGACCCAGTACTTC
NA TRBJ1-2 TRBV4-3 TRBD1 CASSQERGRSYGYTF TGCGCCAGCAGCCAAGAAAGGGGGCGAAGCTATGGCTACACCTTC
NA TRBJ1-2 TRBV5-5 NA CASSLGVFGTGNYGYTF TGTGCCAGCAGCTTGGGTGTATTTGGGACGGGTAACTATGGCTACACCTTC
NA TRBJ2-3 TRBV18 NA CASSPPGVDTQYF TGTGCCAGCTCACCACCAGGGGTAGATACGCAGTATTTT
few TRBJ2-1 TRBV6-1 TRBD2 CASSPLGTSGETRYNEQFF TGTGCCAGCAGTCCGTTAGGGACTAGCGGGGAGACCCGCTACAATGAGCAGTTCTTC
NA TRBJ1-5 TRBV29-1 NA CSVRDQNNQPQHF TGCAGCGTGAGAGACCAGAACAATCAGCCCCAGCATTTT
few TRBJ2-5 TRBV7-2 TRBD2 CASSLAGGGGIGETQYF TGTGCCAGCAGCTTAGCGGGCGGCGGGGGGATTGGAGAGACCCAGTACTTC
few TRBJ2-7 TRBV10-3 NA CAISVLGTLSYEQYF TGTGCCATCAGTGTGTTAGGCACACTCTCCTACGAGCAGTACTTC
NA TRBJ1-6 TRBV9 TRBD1 CASSVGQGSASPLHF TGTGCCAGCAGCGTAGGACAGGGATCTGCTTCACCCCTCCACTTT
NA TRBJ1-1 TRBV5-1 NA CASSLARTHRTEAFF TGCGCCAGCAGCTTGGCTAGGACCCATCGAACTGAAGCTTTCTTT
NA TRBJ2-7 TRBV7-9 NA CASSIQGSEQYF TGTGCCAGCAGCATCCAGGGAAGCGAGCAGTACTTC
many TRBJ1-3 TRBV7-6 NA CASSLDPYYSGNTIYF TGTGCCAGCAGCTTAGATCCGTATTACTCTGGAAACACCATATATTTT
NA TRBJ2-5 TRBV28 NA CASTNQGGGTQETQYF TGTGCCAGCACCAACCAGGGGGGGGGCACCCAAGAGACCCAGTACTTC
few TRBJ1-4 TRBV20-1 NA CSALPPTATNEKLFF TGCAGTGCTCTGCCCCCTACCGCAACTAATGAAAAACTGTTTTTT
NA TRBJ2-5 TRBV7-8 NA CASSPGQATRGYF TGTGCCAGCAGCCCAGGTCAGGCGACGAGAGGGTACTTC
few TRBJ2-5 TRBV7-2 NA CASSFDRVKETQYF TGTGCCAGCAGCTTCGACAGAGTCAAAGAGACCCAGTACTTC
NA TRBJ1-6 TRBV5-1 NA CASSLQGSSSYNSPLHF TGCGCCAGCAGCTTGCAGGGATCGAGCTCCTATAATTCACCCCTCCACTTT
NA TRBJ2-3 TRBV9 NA CASSVAGLRSRTDTQYF TGTGCCAGCAGCGTAGCCGGACTACGATCCCGCACAGATACGCAGTATTTT
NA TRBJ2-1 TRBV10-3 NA CAISLEAFRRTYNEQFF TGTGCCATCAGTCTCGAGGCCTTCAGGAGGACCTACAATGAGCAGTTCTTC
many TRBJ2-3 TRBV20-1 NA CSASWGQGNTDTQYF TGCAGTGCTAGTTGGGGCCAGGGGAACACAGATACGCAGTATTTT
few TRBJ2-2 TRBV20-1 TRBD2 CSARDWGGGPNTGELFF TGCAGTGCTAGAGATTGGGGCGGGGGGCCGAACACCGGGGAGCTGTTTTTT
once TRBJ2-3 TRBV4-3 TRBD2 CASSRGTTNLPFTDTQYF TGCGCCAGCAGCCGCGGGACTACAAATCTACCCTTCACAGATACGCAGTATTTT
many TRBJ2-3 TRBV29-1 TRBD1 CSVSILLGTASDTQYF TGCAGCGTCTCGATTCTATTAGGGACAGCCTCAGATACGCAGTATTTT
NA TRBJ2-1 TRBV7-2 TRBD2 CASSLEGAGVGNEQFF TGTGCCAGCAGCTTAGAGGGAGCGGGAGTGGGCAATGAGCAGTTCTTC
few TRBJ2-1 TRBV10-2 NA CASSPDLWREQFF TGCGCCAGCAGTCCGGACCTCTGGCGTGAGCAGTTCTTC
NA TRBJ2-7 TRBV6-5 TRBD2 CASSYGTSLEQYF TGTGCCAGCAGTTATGGGACTAGCCTCGAGCAGTACTTC
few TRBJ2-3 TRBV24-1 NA CATRSGTTDTQYF TGTGCCACCCGGTCGGGCACGACTGATACGCAGTATTTT
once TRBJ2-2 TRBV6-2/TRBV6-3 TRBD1 CASRTGRTGELFF TGTGCCAGCAGGACAGGGCGCACCGGGGAGCTGTTTTTT
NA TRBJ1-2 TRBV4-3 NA CASSQIRTANYGYTF TGCGCCAGCAGCCAAATCCGGACAGCGAACTATGGCTACACCTTC
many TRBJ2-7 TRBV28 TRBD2 CASGTSGYEQYF TGTGCCAGCGGGACTAGCGGCTACGAGCAGTACTTC
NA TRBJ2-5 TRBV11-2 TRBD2 CASSSGSGVETQYF TGTGCCAGCAGCTCCGGTAGCGGGGTCGAGACCCAGTACTTC
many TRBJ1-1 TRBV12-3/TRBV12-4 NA CASIGVWNTEAFF TGTGCCAGCATAGGGGTTTGGAACACTGAAGCTTTCTTT
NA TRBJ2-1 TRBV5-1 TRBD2 CASSWNHQGLAGTNEQFF TGCGCCAGCAGCTGGAATCACCAGGGACTAGCGGGGACCAATGAGCAGTTCTTC
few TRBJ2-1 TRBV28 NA CATQRSEGYNEQFF TGTGCCACCCAGAGGAGCGAAGGGTACAATGAGCAGTTCTTC
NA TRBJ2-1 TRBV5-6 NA CASSLAREQFF TGTGCCAGCAGCTTGGCCCGTGAGCAGTTCTTC
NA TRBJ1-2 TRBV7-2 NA CASSSVVANYGYTF TGTGCCAGCAGCAGTGTAGTAGCTAACTATGGCTACACCTTC
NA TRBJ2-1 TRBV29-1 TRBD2 CSVGGAGGPLTYNEQFF TGCAGCGTTGGAGGGGCGGGAGGGCCCCTTACCTACAATGAGCAGTTCTTC